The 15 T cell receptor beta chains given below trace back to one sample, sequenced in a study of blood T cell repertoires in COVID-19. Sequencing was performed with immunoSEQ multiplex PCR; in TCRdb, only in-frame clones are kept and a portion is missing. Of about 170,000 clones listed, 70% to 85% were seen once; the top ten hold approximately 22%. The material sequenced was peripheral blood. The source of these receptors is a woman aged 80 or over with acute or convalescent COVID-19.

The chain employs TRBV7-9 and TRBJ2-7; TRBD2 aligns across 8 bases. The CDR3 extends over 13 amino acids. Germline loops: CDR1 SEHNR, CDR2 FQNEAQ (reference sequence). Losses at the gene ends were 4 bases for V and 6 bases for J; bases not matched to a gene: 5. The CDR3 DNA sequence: TGTGCCAGCAGCTCCCCGGGGACTAGCGAGCAGTACTTC. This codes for CASSSPGTSEQYF.

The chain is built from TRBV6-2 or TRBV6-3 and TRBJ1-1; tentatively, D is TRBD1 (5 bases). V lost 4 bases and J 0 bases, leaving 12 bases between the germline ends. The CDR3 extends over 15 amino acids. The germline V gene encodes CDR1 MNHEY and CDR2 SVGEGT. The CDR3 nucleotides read TGTGCCAGCAGTTGGGGGGGAGTGATGAACACTGAAGCTTTCTTT. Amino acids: CASSWGGVMNTEAFF.

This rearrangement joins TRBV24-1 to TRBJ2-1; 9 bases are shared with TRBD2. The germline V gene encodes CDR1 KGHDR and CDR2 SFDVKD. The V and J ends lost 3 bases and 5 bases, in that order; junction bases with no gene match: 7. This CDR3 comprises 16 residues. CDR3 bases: TGTGCCACCAGTGATACTCGCGGGAGGGCCCACAATGAGCAGTTCTTC. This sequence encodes CATSDTRGRAHNEQFF.

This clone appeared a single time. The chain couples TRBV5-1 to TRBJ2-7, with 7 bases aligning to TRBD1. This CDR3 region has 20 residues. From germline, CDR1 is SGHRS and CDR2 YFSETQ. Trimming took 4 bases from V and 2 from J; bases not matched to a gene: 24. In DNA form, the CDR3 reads TGCGCCAGCAGCGCATCCTATTACCTAAGGCGAACGGGACAGCCCTACGAGCAGTACTTC. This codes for CASSASYYLRRTGQPYEQYF.

The CDR3: CASSLGGAGGRTHEQYF. The CDR3 region has the DNA TGTGCCAGCAGCTTAGGGGGAGCGGGAGGGCGAACCCACGAGCAGTACTTC. The chain uses TRBV7-2 and TRBJ2-7; 10 nucleotides match TRBD2. V trimming: 1 base; J trimming: 5 bases; junction bases outside the gene matches: 11. Germline CDR1 is SGHTA and CDR2 is FQGNSA. The CDR3 covers 17 residues.

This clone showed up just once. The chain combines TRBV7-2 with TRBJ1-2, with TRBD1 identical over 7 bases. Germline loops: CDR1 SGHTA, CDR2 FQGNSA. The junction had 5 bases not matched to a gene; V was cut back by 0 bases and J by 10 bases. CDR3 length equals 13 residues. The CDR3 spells CASSLARDSPYTF. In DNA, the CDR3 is TGTGCCAGCAGCTTAGCGCGGGACAGCCCCTACACCTTC.

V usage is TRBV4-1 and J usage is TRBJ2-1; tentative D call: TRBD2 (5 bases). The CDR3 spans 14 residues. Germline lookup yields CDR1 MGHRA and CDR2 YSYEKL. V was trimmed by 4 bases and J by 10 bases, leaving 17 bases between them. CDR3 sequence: CASSREPRPLEQFF. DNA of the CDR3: TGCGCCAGCAGCCGGGAGCCCCGGCCGTTAGAGCAGTTCTTC.

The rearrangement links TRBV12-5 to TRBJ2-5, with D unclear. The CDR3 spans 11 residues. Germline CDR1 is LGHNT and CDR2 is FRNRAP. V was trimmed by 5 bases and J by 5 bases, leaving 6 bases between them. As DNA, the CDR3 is TGTGCTAGTGGTCTCGCGGAGACCCAGTACTTC. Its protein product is CASGLAETQYF.

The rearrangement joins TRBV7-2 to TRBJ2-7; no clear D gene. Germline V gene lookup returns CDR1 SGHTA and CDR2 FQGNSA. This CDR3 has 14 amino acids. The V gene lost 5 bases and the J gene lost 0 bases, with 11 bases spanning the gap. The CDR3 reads CASSLQRSSYEQYF. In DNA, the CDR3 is TGTGCCAGCAGCCTACAACGGAGCTCCTACGAGCAGTACTTC.

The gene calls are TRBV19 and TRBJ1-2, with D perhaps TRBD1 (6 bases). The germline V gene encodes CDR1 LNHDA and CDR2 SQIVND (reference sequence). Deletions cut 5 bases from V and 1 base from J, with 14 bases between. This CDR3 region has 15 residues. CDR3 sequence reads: CASSSSGTHNYGYTF. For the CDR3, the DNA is TGTGCCAGTAGTTCGAGCGGGACACATAACTATGGCTACACCTTC.

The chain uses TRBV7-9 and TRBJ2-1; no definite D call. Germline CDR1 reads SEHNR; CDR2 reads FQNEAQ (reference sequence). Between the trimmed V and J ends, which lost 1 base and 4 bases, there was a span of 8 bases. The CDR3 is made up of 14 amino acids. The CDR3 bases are TGTGCCAGCAGCTTAGGGAGTGGTTACAATGAGCAGTTCTTC. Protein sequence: CASSLGSGYNEQFF.

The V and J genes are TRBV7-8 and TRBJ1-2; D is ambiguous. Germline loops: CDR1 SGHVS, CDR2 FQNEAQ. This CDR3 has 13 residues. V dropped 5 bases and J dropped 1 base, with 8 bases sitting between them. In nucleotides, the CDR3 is TGTGCCAGCAGCCAGTCACTTAACTATGGCTACACCTTC. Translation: CASSQSLNYGYTF.

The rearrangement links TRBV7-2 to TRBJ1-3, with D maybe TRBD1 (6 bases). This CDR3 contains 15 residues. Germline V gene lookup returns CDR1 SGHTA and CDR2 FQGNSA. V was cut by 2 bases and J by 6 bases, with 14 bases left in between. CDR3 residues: CASSLRAGVLNTIYF. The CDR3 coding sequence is TGTGCCAGCAGCTTAAGGGCAGGGGTTTTAAACACCATATATTTT.

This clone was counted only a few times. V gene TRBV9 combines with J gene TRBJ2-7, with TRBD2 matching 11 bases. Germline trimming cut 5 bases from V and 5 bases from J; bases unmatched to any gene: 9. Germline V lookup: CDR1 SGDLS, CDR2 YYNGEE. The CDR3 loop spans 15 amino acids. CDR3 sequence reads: CASSPTSGSLNEQYF. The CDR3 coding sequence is TGTGCCAGCAGTCCCACTAGCGGGAGTTTAAACGAGCAGTACTTC.

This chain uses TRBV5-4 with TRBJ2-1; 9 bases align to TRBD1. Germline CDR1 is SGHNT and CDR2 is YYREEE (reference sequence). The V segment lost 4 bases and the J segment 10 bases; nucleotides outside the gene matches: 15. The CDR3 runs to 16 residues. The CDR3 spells CASSPSLSGQGLEQFF. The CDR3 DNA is TGTGCCAGCAGCCCCTCCCTATCGGGACAGGGTTTGGAGCAGTTCTTC.